The rows below give T cell receptor beta chains drawn from one sample of a study of blood T cells in healthy people across ages. TCRdb ran MiXCR on the 5' RACE reads and lists one entry per CDR3 protein. The table lists around 800,000 distinct CDR3 sequences, roughly 26% of them singletons. This sample also appeared in a second study, on T cells of mothers and their children.

The sample comprised blood. The receptor set was obtained from a boy aged 10-17 years in good health. CDR3s include the opening cysteine and the closing phenylalanine or tryptophan. The order of the fields is V gene, J gene, CDR3 protein.

TRBV19	TRBJ2-2	CASSVTNTGELFF
TRBV7-9	TRBJ1-1	CASSFANWEAFF
TRBV12-3/TRBV12-4	TRBJ2-3	CASSLARIQTDTQYF
TRBV20-1	TRBJ2-3	CSAETSGGADTQYF
TRBV4-1	TRBJ2-5	CASSQDRTRQETQYF
TRBV9	TRBJ2-3	CASSVGEVDTQYF
TRBV20-1	TRBJ2-1	CSAEEGNEQFF
TRBV14	TRBJ1-6	CASSQGAGRNSPLHF
TRBV28	TRBJ2-2	CTSSEGQTNTGELFF
TRBV6-1	TRBJ1-6	CASTTQEGSPLHF
TRBV5-1	TRBJ1-2	CASSLEGNYGYTF